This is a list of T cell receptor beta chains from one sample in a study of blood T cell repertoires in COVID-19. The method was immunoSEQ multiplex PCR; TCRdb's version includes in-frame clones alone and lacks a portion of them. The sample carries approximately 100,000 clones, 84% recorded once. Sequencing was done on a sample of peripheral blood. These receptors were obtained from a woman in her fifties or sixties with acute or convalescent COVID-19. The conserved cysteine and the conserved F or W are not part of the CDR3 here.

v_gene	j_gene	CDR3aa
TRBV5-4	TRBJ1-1	ASSLEGAEAF
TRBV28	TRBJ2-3	ASSQGAEGTDTQY
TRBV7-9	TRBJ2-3	ASSSPGTGADTQY
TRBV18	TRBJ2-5	ASSPRVSLGTDQETQY
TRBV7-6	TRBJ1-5	ASSPGTGYGQPQH
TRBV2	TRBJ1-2	ASSESPGQNYDYT
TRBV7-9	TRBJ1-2	ASSLGDSGGYT
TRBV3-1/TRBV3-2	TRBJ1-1	ASSQMGQLEAF
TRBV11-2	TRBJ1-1	ASSLDRGAEAF
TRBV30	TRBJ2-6	AWSRNQVPGANVLT
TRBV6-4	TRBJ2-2	AILHRDDTGELF
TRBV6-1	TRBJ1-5	ASSEAPGGRGQPQH
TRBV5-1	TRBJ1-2	ASSVDIHYGYT
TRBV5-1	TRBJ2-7	ASSFTSAGYEQY
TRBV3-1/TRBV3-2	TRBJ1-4	ASSQGPEKLF
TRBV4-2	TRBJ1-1	ASSQGDTGRTEAF
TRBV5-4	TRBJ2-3	ASSQRLAGSTDTQY
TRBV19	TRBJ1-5	ASSIPGDQPQH
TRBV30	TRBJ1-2	AWSVLTWANYGYT
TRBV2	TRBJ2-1	ASSPYDEQF
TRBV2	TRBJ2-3	ASRGSGYTQY